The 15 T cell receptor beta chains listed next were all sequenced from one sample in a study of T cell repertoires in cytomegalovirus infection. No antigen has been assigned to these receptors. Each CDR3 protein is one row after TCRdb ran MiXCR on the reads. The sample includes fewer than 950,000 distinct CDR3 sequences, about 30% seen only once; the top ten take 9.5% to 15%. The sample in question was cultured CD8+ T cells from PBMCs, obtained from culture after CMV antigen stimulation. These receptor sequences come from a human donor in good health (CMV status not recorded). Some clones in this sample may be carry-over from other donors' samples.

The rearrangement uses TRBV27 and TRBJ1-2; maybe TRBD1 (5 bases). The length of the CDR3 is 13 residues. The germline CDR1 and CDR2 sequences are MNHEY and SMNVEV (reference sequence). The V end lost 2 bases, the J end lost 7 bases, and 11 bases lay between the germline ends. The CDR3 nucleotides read TGTGCCAGCAGTTTAGATAGGGGTCGTGGCTACACCTTC. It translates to CASSLDRGRGYTF.

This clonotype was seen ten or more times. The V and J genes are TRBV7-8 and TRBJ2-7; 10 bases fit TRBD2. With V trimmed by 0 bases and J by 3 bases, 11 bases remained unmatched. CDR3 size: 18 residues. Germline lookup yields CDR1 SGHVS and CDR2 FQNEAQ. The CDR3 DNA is TGTGCCAGCAGCTTAGCCGGGACTAGCGAGTGGGATTACTACGAGCAGTACGTC. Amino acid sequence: CASSLAGTSEWDYYEQYV.

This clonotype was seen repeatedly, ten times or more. CDR3 bases: TGTGCCAGCAGCTCAGGGTCAGACACAGATACGCAGTATTTT. Its protein product is CASSSGSDTDTQYF. The V call is TRBV7-9, the J call TRBJ2-3, with D possibly matching TRBD1 (5 bases). There are 14 residues in the CDR3. CDR1 is SEHNR, CDR2 FQNEAQ, per germline (reference sequence). Trimming stripped 4 bases from V and 2 bases from J, with 10 bases between.

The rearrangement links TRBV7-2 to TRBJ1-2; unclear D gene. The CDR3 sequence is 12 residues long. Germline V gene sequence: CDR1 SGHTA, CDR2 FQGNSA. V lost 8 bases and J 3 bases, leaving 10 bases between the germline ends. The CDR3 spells CASVRDHYGYTF. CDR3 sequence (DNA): TGTGCCAGCGTACGAGACCACTATGGCTACACCTTC.

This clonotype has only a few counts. CDR3 nucleotides: TGTGCCAGCAGCTTCAGCGGGGGGCAGTACGAGCAGTACTTC. Amino acids: CASSFSGGQYEQYF. The chain joins TRBV11-3 to TRBJ2-7, with 9 bases identical to TRBD2. The germline CDR1 and CDR2 sequences are SGHNT and YENEEA. The CDR3 sequence is 14 residues long. V lost 3 bases and J lost 4; bases outside the gene matches: 4.

The CDR3 protein is CASSPGGQANYGYTF. The CDR3 coding sequence is TGTGCCAGCAGCCCGGGGGGACAGGCTAACTATGGCTACACCTTC. J is TRBJ1-2 and V is TRBV9, with 8 bases identical to TRBD1. The ends lost 4 bases at V and 0 bases at J; junction bases unmatched: 5. From germline, CDR1 is SGDLS and CDR2 YYNGEE. The CDR3 has 15 residues.

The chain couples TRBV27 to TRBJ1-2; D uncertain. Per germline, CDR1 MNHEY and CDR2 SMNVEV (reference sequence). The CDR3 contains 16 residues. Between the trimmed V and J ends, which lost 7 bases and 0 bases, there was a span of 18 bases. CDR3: CASTRLNSRANYGYTF. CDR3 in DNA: TGTGCCAGCACCCGCCTAAACAGCCGAGCTAACTATGGCTACACCTTC.

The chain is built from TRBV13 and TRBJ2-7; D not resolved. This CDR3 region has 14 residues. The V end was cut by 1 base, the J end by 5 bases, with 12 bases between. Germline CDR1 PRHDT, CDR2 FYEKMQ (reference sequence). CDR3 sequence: CASSLVGNGDEQYF. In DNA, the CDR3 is TGTGCCAGCAGCTTAGTAGGGAACGGAGACGAGCAGTACTTC.

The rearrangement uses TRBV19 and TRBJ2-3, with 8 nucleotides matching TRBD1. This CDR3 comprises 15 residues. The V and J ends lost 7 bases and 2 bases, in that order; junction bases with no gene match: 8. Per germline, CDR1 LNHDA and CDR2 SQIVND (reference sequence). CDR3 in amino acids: CASNFRDRLTDTQYF. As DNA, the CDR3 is TGTGCCAGTAATTTCCGGGACAGGCTCACAGATACGCAGTATTTT.

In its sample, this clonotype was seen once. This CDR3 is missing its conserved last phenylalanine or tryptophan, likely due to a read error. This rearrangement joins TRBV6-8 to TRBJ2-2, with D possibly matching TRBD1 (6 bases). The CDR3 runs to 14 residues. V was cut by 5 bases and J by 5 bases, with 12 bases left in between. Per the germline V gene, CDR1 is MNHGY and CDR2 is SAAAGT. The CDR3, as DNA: TGTGCCAGCAGTGGTTGGACAGCTACCGGGGAGCTGTTTTAT. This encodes CASSGWTATGELFY.

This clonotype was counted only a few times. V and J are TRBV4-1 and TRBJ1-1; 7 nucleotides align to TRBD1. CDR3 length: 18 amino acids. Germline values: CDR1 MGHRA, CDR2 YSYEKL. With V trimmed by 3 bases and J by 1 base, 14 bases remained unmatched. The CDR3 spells CASSQDSVMGQSNTEAFF. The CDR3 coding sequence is TGCGCCAGCAGCCAGGACTCGGTAATGGGACAGTCGAACACTGAAGCTTTCTTT.

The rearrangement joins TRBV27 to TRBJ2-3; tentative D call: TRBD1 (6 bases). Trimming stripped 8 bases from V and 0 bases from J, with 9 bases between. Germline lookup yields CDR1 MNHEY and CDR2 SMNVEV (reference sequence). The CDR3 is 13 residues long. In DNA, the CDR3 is TGTGCCAGCGAGGACAGTAGCACAGATACGCAGTATTTT. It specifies CASEDSSTDTQYF.

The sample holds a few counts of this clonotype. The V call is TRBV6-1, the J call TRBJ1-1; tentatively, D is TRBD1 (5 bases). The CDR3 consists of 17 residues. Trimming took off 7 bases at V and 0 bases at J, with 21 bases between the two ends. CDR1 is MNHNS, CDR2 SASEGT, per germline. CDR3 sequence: CASIDPRGGGMNTEAFF. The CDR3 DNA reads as TGTGCCAGCATTGACCCTCGGGGTGGGGGGATGAACACTGAAGCTTTCTTT.

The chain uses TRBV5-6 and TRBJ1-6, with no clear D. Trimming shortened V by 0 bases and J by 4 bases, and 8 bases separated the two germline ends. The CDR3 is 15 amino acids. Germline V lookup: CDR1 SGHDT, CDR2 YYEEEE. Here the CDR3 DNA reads TGTGCCAGCAGCTTGGGAGCCGCTTATAATTCACCCCTCCACTTT. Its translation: CASSLGAAYNSPLHF.

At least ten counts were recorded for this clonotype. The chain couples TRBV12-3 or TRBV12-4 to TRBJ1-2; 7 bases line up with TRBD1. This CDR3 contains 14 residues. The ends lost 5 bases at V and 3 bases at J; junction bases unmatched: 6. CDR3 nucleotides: TGTGCCAGCAGTCCCGACAGGGTTTACTATGGCTACACCTTC. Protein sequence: CASSPDRVYYGYTF.